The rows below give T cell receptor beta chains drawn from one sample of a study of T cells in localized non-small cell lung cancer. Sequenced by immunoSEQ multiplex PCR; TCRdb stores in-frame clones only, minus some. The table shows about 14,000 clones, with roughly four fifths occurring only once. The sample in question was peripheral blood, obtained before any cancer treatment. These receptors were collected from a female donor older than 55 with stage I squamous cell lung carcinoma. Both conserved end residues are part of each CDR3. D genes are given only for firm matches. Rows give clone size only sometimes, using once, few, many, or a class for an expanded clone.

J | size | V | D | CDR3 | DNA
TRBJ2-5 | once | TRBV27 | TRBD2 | CASSSSSGETQYF | TGTGCCAGCAGTTCCTCTAGCGGGGAGACCCAGTACTTC
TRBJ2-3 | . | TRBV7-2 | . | CASSSGPPDTQYF | TGTGCCAGCAGCTCGGGACCCCCAGATACGCAGTATTTT
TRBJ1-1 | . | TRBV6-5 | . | CASTHRGERNTEAFF | TGTGCCAGCACTCATCGGGGTGAGCGGAACACTGAAGCTTTCTTT
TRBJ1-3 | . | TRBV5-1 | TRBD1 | CASSPWGQGGNTIYF | TGCGCCAGCAGCCCGTGGGGACAGGGAGGAAACACCATATATTTT
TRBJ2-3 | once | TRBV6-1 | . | CASRPRLHSTDTQYF | TGTGCCAGCAGACCCCGACTACATAGCACAGATACGCAGTATTTT
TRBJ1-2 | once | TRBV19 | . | CASSMTYETGLYYGYTF | TGTGCCAGTAGTATGACCTACGAGACAGGACTATACTATGGCTACACCTTC
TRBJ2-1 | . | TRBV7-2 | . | CASTLGGGTYNEQFF | TGTGCCAGCACCCTTGGAGGGGGGACCTACAATGAGCAGTTCTTC
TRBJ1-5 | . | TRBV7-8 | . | CASSFSRNSNQPQHF | TGTGCCAGCAGCTTTTCCAGAAATAGCAATCAGCCCCAGCATTTT
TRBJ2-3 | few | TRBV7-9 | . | CASSHRVLGDTQYF | TGTGCCAGCAGCCACAGGGTACTAGGAGATACGCAGTATTTT
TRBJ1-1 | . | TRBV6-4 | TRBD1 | CASSQGAESAEAFF | TGTGCCAGCAGTCAGGGGGCCGAGAGTGCTGAAGCTTTCTTT
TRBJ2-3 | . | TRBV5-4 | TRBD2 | CASSDLAGADYTQYF | TGTGCCAGCAGCGATCTAGCGGGGGCGGACTATACGCAGTATTTT
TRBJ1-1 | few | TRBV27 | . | CASKGWTTDEAFF | TGTGCCAGCAAGGGGTGGACCACTGATGAAGCTTTCTTT
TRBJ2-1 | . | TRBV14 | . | CASSPGQVQSHEQFF | TGTGCCAGCAGCCCGGGACAAGTACAATCTCATGAGCAGTTCTTC
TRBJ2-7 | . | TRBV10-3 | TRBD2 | CAITGTSGNYEQYF | TGTGCCATCACTGGGACTAGCGGGAACTACGAGCAGTACTTC
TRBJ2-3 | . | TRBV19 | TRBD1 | CASSFQGAQDTQYF | TGTGCCAGTAGTTTCCAGGGGGCTCAAGATACGCAGTATTTT
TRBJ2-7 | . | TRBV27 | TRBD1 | CASSPWTGGVYPYEQYF | TGTGCCAGCAGTCCCTGGACAGGGGGCGTTTACCCCTACGAGCAGTACTTC
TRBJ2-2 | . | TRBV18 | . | CASAGDNTGELFF | TGTGCCAGCGCTGGAGATAACACCGGGGAGCTGTTTTTT